This T cell receptor (beta chain) was recovered during a study of blood T cell repertoires in COVID-19. Data came from immunoSEQ multiplex PCR; TCRdb stores just in-frame clones and leaves some out. This sample has some 140,000 clones, with around 82% found just once. The specimen sequenced was peripheral blood. This receptor was obtained from a man in his sixties with COVID-19, enrolled during active disease.

Written as DNA, the CDR3 is TGTGCCAGCAGCCCAGGGGGAAGGAGCACTGAAGCTTTCTTT. This codes for CASSPGGRSTEAFF. The V and J genes are TRBV28 and TRBJ1-1, with 7 bases that match TRBD1. V shed 6 bases, J shed 4 bases, and the junction held 8 bases outside the gene matches. The CDR3 runs to 14 residues. CDR1 MDHEN and CDR2 SYDVKM come from the germline V gene.